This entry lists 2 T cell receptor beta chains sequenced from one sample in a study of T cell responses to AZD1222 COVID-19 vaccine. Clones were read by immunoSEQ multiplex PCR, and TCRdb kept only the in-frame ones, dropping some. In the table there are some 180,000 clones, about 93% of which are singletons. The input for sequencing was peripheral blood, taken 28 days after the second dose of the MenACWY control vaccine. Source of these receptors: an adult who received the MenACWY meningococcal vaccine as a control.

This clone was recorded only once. CDR3 loop: CASSLVWGQPQHF. In DNA, the CDR3 is TGTGCCAGCAGTTTAGTGTGGGGTCAGCCCCAGCATTTT. The chain recombines TRBV12-3 or TRBV12-4 with TRBJ1-5, with unresolved D. Trimming took 1 base from V and 6 from J, leaving 7 bases between them. The CDR3 sequence is 13 residues long.

CDR3 in DNA: TGTGCCAGCAGCCGGGACAGGGTTGGTACTTCACCCCTCCACTTT. Residues: CASSRDRVGTSPLHF. The genes are TRBV7-9 and TRBJ1-6; 9 bases fit TRBD1. Germline V CDR1 and CDR2: SEHNR, FQNEAQ (reference sequence). This CDR3 contains 15 residues. After removal of 5 bases from V and 9 bases from J, the junction contained 8 bases not matched to a gene.